The rows below give T cell receptor beta chains drawn from one sample of a study of blood T cell repertoires in COVID-19. The table came from immunoSEQ multiplex PCR; TCRdb's copy has only in-frame clones and leaves some out. The table shows approximately 340,000 clones, with around 90% occurring only once. Sequenced sample: peripheral blood. The source is a young man with COVID-19, enrolled during active disease. The conserved cysteine and the conserved F or W are not part of the CDR3 here. Each record gives: clone size, V gene, CDR3 length, J gene, CDR3 protein. Clone sizes are given selectively: once, few, many, or a class where the clone is expanded.

clone_size: -
v_call: TRBV12-3/TRBV12-4
cdr3_length: 9
j_call: TRBJ2-3
cdr3_aa: ASSTGSLQY

clone_size: -
v_call: TRBV10-3
cdr3_length: 11
j_call: TRBJ1-6
cdr3_aa: ATRSSYNSPLH

clone_size: -
v_call: TRBV28
cdr3_length: 13
j_call: TRBJ2-7
cdr3_aa: ASRHPGQSLGEQC

clone_size: -
v_call: TRBV24-1
cdr3_length: 13
j_call: TRBJ2-3
cdr3_aa: ATSDQTGSTDTQY

clone_size: -
v_call: TRBV28
cdr3_length: 11
j_call: TRBJ1-1
cdr3_aa: ASSWAKNTEAF

clone_size: -
v_call: TRBV2
cdr3_length: 12
j_call: TRBJ1-2
cdr3_aa: ASRQDSPRYGYT

clone_size: -
v_call: TRBV9
cdr3_length: 13
j_call: TRBJ1-6
cdr3_aa: ASSVEAGLNSPLH

clone_size: -
v_call: TRBV10-3
cdr3_length: 12
j_call: TRBJ1-2
cdr3_aa: AIRGTGDFYGYT

clone_size: -
v_call: TRBV27
cdr3_length: 13
j_call: TRBJ1-1
cdr3_aa: ASSLSTGLNTEAF

clone_size: -
v_call: TRBV6-2/TRBV6-3
cdr3_length: 11
j_call: TRBJ1-5
cdr3_aa: ASSRQAGQPQH

clone_size: once
v_call: TRBV7-2
cdr3_length: 14
j_call: TRBJ2-1
cdr3_aa: ASSPRGSGSYNEQF

clone_size: -
v_call: TRBV30
cdr3_length: 9
j_call: TRBJ1-1
cdr3_aa: AWSKGADAF

clone_size: -
v_call: TRBV7-9
cdr3_length: 11
j_call: TRBJ1-4
cdr3_aa: ASTGQGGEKLF

clone_size: -
v_call: TRBV5-4
cdr3_length: 11
j_call: TRBJ1-6
cdr3_aa: ATTWGVNSPLH

clone_size: -
v_call: TRBV6-6
cdr3_length: 14
j_call: TRBJ1-1
cdr3_aa: ASSTRAGYRGTEAF

clone_size: -
v_call: TRBV10-3
cdr3_length: 13
j_call: TRBJ1-4
cdr3_aa: AISLDQGAVEKLF

clone_size: -
v_call: TRBV18
cdr3_length: 12
j_call: TRBJ1-5
cdr3_aa: ASSPGQGAQPQH

clone_size: -
v_call: TRBV5-4
cdr3_length: 12
j_call: TRBJ2-6
cdr3_aa: ASSFRDRLPVLT

clone_size: -
v_call: TRBV19
cdr3_length: 14
j_call: TRBJ2-3
cdr3_aa: ASSPRQGGSTDTQY

clone_size: -
v_call: TRBV4-3
cdr3_length: 14
j_call: TRBJ2-5
cdr3_aa: ASSQDGSGSGETQY

clone_size: -
v_call: TRBV2
cdr3_length: 13
j_call: TRBJ1-6
cdr3_aa: ASSEDRGLTSPLH

clone_size: -
v_call: TRBV11-3
cdr3_length: 13
j_call: TRBJ2-7
cdr3_aa: ASSLEGQGRAEQY